The present T cell receptor beta chain was sequenced within a study of T cell responses to AZD1222 COVID-19 vaccine. The CDR3 totals 15 residues. Germline assignment: CDR1 ENHRY and CDR2 SYGVKD. Trimming removed 2 bases from V and 5 bases from J; junction bases left unmatched: 4. General observations from the study: In all cases, repertoires were sampled only after the peak T cell response. Only six or seven AZD1222 recipients tested seropositive at baseline. Unmutated variant regions are reportedly targeted by nearly half of spike-specific TCRs. Elevations in Spike-specific TCR breadth and depth followed administration of two AZD1222 doses.

Sequencing was performed with immunoSEQ multiplex PCR; in TCRdb, only in-frame clones are kept and a portion is missing. The table lists 180,000 or so clones, just over 90% of them singletons. Comments on this clone: The antigen remains undetermined.

The origin of this receptor is an adult who received the AZD1222 COVID-19 vaccine. V is TRBV10-3 and J is TRBJ1-5; 9 bases map to TRBD1. The specimen comprised peripheral blood, sampled 28 days after the second AZD1222 dose. In DNA form, the CDR3 reads TGTGCCATCAGTGAGCCCGGGACAGGGTATCAGCCCCAGCATTTT. Translated: CAISEPGTGYQPQHF.